What follows is one T cell receptor beta chain and its context. The data were produced by immunoSEQ multiplex PCR, yet TCRdb's version contains in-frame clones alone and is incomplete. In the table there are around 320,000 clones, approximately 91% of which are singletons. The record originates from a study of blood T cell repertoires in COVID-19. This CDR3 has 14 amino acids. The V segment lost 10 bases and the J segment 3 bases; nucleotides outside the gene matches: 6. CDR1 and CDR2 (germline): LGHDT, YNNKEL (reference sequence). Sequencing input: PBMCs or T cells enriched from blood (not recorded which). The genes are TRBV3-1 (or the pseudogene TRBV3-2) and TRBJ2-5; 12 bases agree with TRBD2. The receptor's source is a woman in her twenties or thirties who had been exposed to COVID-19. CDR3 sequence (DNA): TGTGCCACCCGGGGACTAGCGGGCGAAGAGACCCAGTACTTC. Translation: CATRGLAGEETQYF.